This entry features one T cell receptor beta chain sequence. What it binds is unknown. The data were taken from a study of cytomegalovirus exposure and HLA in healthy donors. The study sampled nominally healthy donors, though unrecorded immune exposures were likely. Vbeta (60) and Jbeta (13) primers were used in the PCR. Libraries were prepared by immunoSEQ multiplex PCR; TCRdb keeps only in-frame clonotypes and omits some of them. The sample includes fewer than 200,000 clones, around 86% of them seen just once. The V end was cut by 6 bases, the J end by 4 bases, with 6 bases between. The CDR3 has 11 amino acids. The germline V gene encodes CDR1 ENHRY and CDR2 SYGVKD. Study-wide results and limits: Reports showed the classifier diagnosing cytomegalovirus status with high specificity and sensitivity. After further analysis at a later stage, around 17,000 TCR beta sequences were associated with HLA alleles at 0.05 false discovery rate.

This chain connects TRBV10-3 to TRBJ1-1; D gene ambiguous. The source material was PBMCs. The source of this sequence is a male donor in good health and CMV-seronegative. The CDR3 DNA reads TGTGCCATCAGCCCGGGCACTGAAGCTTTCTTT. Translation gives CAISPGTEAFF.